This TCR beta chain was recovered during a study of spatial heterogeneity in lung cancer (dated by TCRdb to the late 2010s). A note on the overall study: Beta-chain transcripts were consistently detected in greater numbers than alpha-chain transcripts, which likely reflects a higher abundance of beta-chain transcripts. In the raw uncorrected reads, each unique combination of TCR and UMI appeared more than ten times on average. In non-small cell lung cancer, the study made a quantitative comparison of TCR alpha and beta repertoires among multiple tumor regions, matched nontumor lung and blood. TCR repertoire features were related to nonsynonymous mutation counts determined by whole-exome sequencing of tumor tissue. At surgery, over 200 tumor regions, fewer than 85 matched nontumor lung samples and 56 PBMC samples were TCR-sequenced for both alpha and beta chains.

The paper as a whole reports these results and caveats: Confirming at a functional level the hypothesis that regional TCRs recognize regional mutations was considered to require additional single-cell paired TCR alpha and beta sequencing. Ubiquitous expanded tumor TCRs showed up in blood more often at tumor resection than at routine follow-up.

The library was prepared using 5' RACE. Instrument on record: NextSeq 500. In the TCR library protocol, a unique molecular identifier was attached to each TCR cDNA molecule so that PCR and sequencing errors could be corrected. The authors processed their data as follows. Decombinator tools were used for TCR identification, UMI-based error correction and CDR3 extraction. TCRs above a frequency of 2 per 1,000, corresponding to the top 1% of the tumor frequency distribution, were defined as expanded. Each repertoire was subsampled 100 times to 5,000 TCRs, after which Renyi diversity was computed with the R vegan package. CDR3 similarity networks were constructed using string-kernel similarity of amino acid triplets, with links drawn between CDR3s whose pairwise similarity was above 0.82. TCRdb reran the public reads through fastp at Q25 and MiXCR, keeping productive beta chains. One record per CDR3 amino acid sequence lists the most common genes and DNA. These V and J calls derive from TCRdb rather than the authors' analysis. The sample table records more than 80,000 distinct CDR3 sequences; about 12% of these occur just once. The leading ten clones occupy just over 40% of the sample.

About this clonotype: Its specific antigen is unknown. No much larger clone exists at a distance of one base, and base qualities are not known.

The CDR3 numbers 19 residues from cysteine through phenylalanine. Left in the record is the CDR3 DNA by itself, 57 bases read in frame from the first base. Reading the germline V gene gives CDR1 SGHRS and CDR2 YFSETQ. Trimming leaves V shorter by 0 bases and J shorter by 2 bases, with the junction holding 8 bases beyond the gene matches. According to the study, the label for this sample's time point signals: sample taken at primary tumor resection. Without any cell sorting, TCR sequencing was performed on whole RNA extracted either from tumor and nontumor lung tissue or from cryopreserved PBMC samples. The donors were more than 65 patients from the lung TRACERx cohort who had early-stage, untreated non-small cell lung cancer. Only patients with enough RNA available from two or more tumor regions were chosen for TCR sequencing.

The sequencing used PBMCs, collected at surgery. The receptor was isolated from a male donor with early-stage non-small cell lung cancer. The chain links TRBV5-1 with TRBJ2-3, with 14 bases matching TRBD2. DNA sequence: TGCGCCAGCAGCTTGGCCCCGGGACTAGCGGGGGTGAACACAGATACGCAGTATTTT. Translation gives CASSLAPGLAGVNTDTQYF.